The entry that follows covers one TCR beta chain sequence. No antigen is known for it. This specimen belongs to a study of OX40 agonist ivuxolimab in advanced cancers. Study overall: With ivuxolimab, an agonistic anti-OX40 (CD134) antibody, patients were treated. Three patients had partial responses: one hepatocellular carcinoma, two cutaneous melanoma. Dose-escalation patients' cancers were hepatocellular carcinoma, melanoma, renal cell or head and neck cancer. Study-wide results and limits: Some patients who did not respond also had low normalized T-cell clonal expansion.

Germline CDR1 is SGHTA and CDR2 is FQGNSA. CDR3 size: 15 residues. V was trimmed by 1 base and J by 2 bases, leaving 6 bases between them. The method was immunoSEQ multiplex PCR; TCRdb's version includes in-frame clones alone and lacks a portion of them. The table lists about 80,000 clones, more than 75% of them singletons, with roughly 0.26% in the top ten. The rearrangement links TRBV7-2 to TRBJ2-6, with D uncertain. The sequences come from CD4+ or CD8+ T cells sorted from blood, collected in a trial of the OX40 agonist ivuxolimab. The clonotype originates from an adult with an advanced solid tumor such as melanoma, head and neck, liver or kidney cancer. The CDR3 loop is CASSLGEAGANVLTF. In DNA, the CDR3 is TGTGCCAGCAGCTTAGGCGAGGCTGGGGCCAACGTCCTGACTTTC.